Below, one T cell receptor beta chain is given with its context. The data belong to a study of CD8 T cells in Susac syndrome. It was with random hexamers that roughly 0.5 to 1 ug RNA was reverse transcribed. TCRdb analysed the immunoSEQ multiplex PCR reads with MiXCR anew, one entry per CDR3 protein. The sample contains over 150,000 distinct CDR3 sequences, 90% to 95% of which appear only once. It was treatment-naive patients with stable or active relapsing-remitting disease who made up the multiple sclerosis controls. The specimen sequenced was CD4+ T cells from PBMCs. The TCR was taken from a human donor with multiple sclerosis.

CDR3 sequence: CASSYSKVYEQYF. The CDR3 region has the DNA TGTGCCAGCAGTTACTCAAAAGTATACGAGCAGTACTTC. This chain links TRBV6-2 or TRBV6-3 with TRBJ2-7; D not certain. The V end was cut by 0 bases, the J end by 4 bases, with 7 bases between. The CDR3 has 13 residues. Germline CDR1 is MNHEY and CDR2 is SVGEGT.